This T cell receptor (beta chain) was obtained from a study of T cells after yellow fever vaccination. The study's findings and limits: Among primary-vaccination clones, most reappeared after the booster, at 96% for CD4 and about 90% for CD8. Across the CD4 and CD8 compartments, a small share of clonotypes was present in both.

Germline lookup yields CDR1 MNHEY and CDR2 SVGAGI. The length of the CDR3 is 15 residues. Trimming left V 2 bases short and J 0 bases short, with 8 bases between. MiXCR, applied by TCRdb to the 5' RACE reads, yields one record per CDR3 protein. The sample records 500,000 to 550,000 distinct CDR3 sequences, 21% being singletons. Remarks on this clonotype: What it binds is unknown.

The TCR was taken from a man between 18 and 29 years old who received the YFV17D yellow fever vaccine. The chain employs TRBV6-5 and TRBJ2-1; D call uncertain. The sample here was PBMCs, taken approximately 20 days after the first yellow fever vaccination. DNA for the CDR3: TGTGCCAGCAGTTACGACGGAAGCTCCTACAATGAGCAGTTCTTC. As protein: CASSYDGSSYNEQFF.